This TCR beta chain came from a study of cytomegalovirus exposure and HLA in healthy donors. Details on this clone: The target antigen is unknown.

Study-wide points: Earlier results showed most TCR beta V segments being productive about 87% or about 30% of the time.

The PCR made use of 60 Vbeta and 13 Jbeta primers. Some clones are missing from TCRdb's copy, which holds only in-frame ones; the method was immunoSEQ multiplex PCR. The sample records some 150,000 clones, roughly 73% being singletons. The CDR3 covers 14 residues. CDR1 and CDR2 from the germline V gene are MGHDK and SYGVNS. J was trimmed by 3 bases and V by 2 bases; bases with no gene match: 4. The receptor comes from a male donor in good health and CMV-seronegative. The rearrangement uses TRBV25-1 and TRBJ2-7; 7 bases map to TRBD2. Sequencing was performed on PBMCs. The chain's CDR3 is CASSESGDGYEQYF. The CDR3 bases are TGTGCCAGCAGTGAAAGCGGGGACGGCTACGAGCAGTACTTC.